This TCR beta chain appears in the sequencing data of a study of cytomegalovirus exposure and HLA in healthy donors. Turning to the study itself: A preliminary data release comprised 80 million to 95 million unique TCRs obtained from HLA-typed donors.

Primers included in the PCR were 60 Vbeta and 13 Jbeta primers. Profiling relied on immunoSEQ multiplex PCR, and the TCRdb table lists in-frame clones only, not all of them. The sample lists about 170,000 clones, roughly three quarters seen once, with 2% to 2.5% in the top ten. Findings and caveats of the study: According to an earlier analysis, most TCR beta V segments yielded productive rearrangements about 90% or about 30% of the time.

V was clipped by 5 bases and J by 2 bases, with 10 bases between them. CDR3 length: 13 residues. Germline lookup yields CDR1 MDHEN and CDR2 SYDVKM. The sample holds a few counts of this clone. The antigen is undetermined. The chain couples TRBV28 to TRBJ2-7; a possible D gene is TRBD2 (6 bases). This receptor was obtained from a woman aged 45-59 years in good health and CMV-seronegative. Sequencing used PBMCs. The CDR3 sequence: CASSRDFPYEQYF. CDR3 nucleotides: TGTGCCAGCAGTAGGGACTTCCCCTACGAGCAGTACTTC.